One T cell receptor (beta chain) is described in this entry. This clone was seen only once. Its cognate antigen has yet to be identified. No much larger clone is present one base from it, and per-base qualities are unavailable. Collaborating institutions collected whole blood in K2EDTA tubes following their own protocols. For TCRbeta analysis, collaborators shipped samples as frozen whole blood, isolated PBMCs, or DNA extracted from either of those sample types. The source of the sample is a study of blood T cell repertoires in COVID-19 (dated by TCRdb to 2020 to 2022). For context, the study as a whole: Samples from collaborators originated in the United States, Italy and Spain and spanned both the acute and convalescent phases of COVID-19. The material from the prospective study consisted of cDNA or gDNA derived from T cells, B-cell-depleted T cells, or PBMCs. The dataset comprised deeply sampled blood TCRbeta repertoires from subjects exposed to, actively infected with, or recovered from COVID-19. The repertoires were made available in a free public database intended to serve as a resource for research on the immune response to SARS-CoV-2. Samples were obtained from the ongoing ImmuneRACE study (first 160 participants) and from over 1,000 subjects provided by 6 global collaborators. The sample metadata nearly always contained a de-identified subject ID, COVID-19 status, age in years and sex. Where available, HLA class I and class II types were obtained from metadata supplied by the sample provider rather than from assay-based typing. The paper's findings and limits, for the study overall: Clinical and demographic metadata were provided uncurated, with the amount varying by source and participant.

Trimming takes 3 bases off V and 5 bases off J; junction bases not matched to a gene: 2. The CDR3 runs 13 residues from the cysteine to the phenylalanine. Kept here is only the CDR3 DNA, which spans 39 bases and is read in frame from base 1. From the germline V gene (reference sequence), CDR1 is DFQATT and CDR2 is SNEGSKA. TCRbeta CDR3 regions were amplified from genomic DNA by means of the immunoSEQ Assay, a bias-controlled multiplex PCR. The study's own analysis went as follows. The number of nucleated cells in each sample was estimated from the amplification of reference gene primers within the assay. To quantify the absolute abundance of each unique TCRbeta CDR3 rearrangement, sequence reads were collapsed and filtered. For each sample, productive Simpson clonality was calculated as the square root of Simpson's diversity index across productive rearrangements. TCRdb retrieved this table from immuneACCESS and kept in-frame rearrangements only. Not all clones are present; in checked studies, unresolved V genes account for under half, and no reason is known for the remainder. V and J calls and clone size are as listed in that table; D and trimming were resolved from the DNA. The sample contains approximately 85,000 clones, about nine tenths of them found a single time. Of the sample, roughly 30% is held by the ten largest clones.

This TCR was sampled from a man between 45 and 60 years old with active or convalescent COVID-19. Material for sequencing was peripheral blood. The chain uses TRBV20-1 and TRBJ1-4; 8 bases in between match TRBD1. In nucleotides, the sequence is TGCAGTGCTAGTACAGGGGGGAATGAAAAACTGTTTTTT. Its protein product is CSASTGGNEKLFF.